This TCR beta chain was captured by sequencing in a study of blood T cells in healthy people across ages. The count of this clonotype is one. Using a J-beta primer mix together with a sample-barcoded 5' primer, a second PCR was run for roughly 6 to 12 cycles. TCRdb analysed the 5' RACE reads with MiXCR anew, one entry per CDR3 protein. The profile shows more than 700,000 distinct CDR3 sequences, 53% of them singletons. Germline V gene lookup returns CDR1 LGHDT and CDR2 YNNKEL (reference sequence). The CDR3 loop spans 13 amino acids. V shed 8 bases, J shed 2 bases, and the junction held 3 bases outside the gene matches.

This TCR was sampled from a man of 80 years or more in good health. The sequenced material came from blood. The rearrangement uses TRBV3-1 and TRBJ2-7; 10 bases match TRBD2. This CDR3 reads CASGLAAPYEQYF. The CDR3 DNA is TGTGCCAGCGGACTAGCGGCCCCCTACGAGCAGTACTTC.